The T cell receptor (beta chain) described here comes from a study of T cell changes during pregnancy in multiple sclerosis. Libraries were prepared by immunoSEQ multiplex PCR; TCRdb keeps only in-frame clonotypes and omits some of them. The table shows 69,000 or so clones, with 80% to 95% occurring only once. Germline V CDR1 and CDR2: SEHNR, FQNEAQ (reference sequence). The trim removed 3 bases at V and 5 bases at J, leaving 5 bases unmatched. This CDR3 is 16 amino acids long. Specimen: peripheral blood, collected before pregnancy. The chain has TRBV7-9 and TRBJ2-2; 11 nucleotides match TRBD2. The sequence derives from a female donor with multiple sclerosis, enrolled in a pregnancy study. The CDR3 coding sequence is TGTGCCAGCAGCTTTCTAGCGGGAGGACTGACCGGGGAGCTGTTTTTT. Its protein is CASSFLAGGLTGELFF.